Shown below are 6 T cell receptor beta chains from a single sample sequenced in a study of shared clonotypes between healthy human individuals. Repertoires were generated with immunoSEQ multiplex PCR, while TCRdb's copy carries only in-frame clones and drops some. The sample holds about 2.4 million clones, 80% to 95% seen once. The material sequenced was naive CD4+ T cells from PBMCs. Noted subset: CD45RA+ positively selected. These receptors came from a man between 18 and 35 years old in good health. Some clones in this sample may be carry-over from other donors' samples.

The rearrangement uses TRBV27 and TRBJ2-7, with 8 bases identical to TRBD1. Unmatched junction bases numbered 14, after V lost 7 bases and J lost 6 bases. The CDR3 covers 15 residues. In germline, CDR1 is MNHEY, CDR2 SMNVEV (reference sequence). In DNA form, the CDR3 reads TGTGCCAGCACTCAAGGACAGGGAGGTTCTCGCGAGCAGTACTTC. Translation: CASTQGQGGSREQYF.

The genes are TRBV13 and TRBJ1-5, with D maybe TRBD1 (6 bases). V lost 2 bases, J lost 3 bases, and 11 bases lay in between. Germline assignment: CDR1 PRHDT and CDR2 FYEKMQ (reference sequence). The CDR3 extends over 15 amino acids. In DNA, the CDR3 is TGTGCCAGCAGCTTACGGGGGCGGACCAATCAGCCCCAGCATTTT. Translation: CASSLRGRTNQPQHF.

The chain employs TRBV7-2 and TRBJ2-1; 12 positions match TRBD2. Germline V gene data show CDR1 as SGHTA and CDR2 as FQGNSA. The CDR3 length is 16 residues. Trimming cost V 5 bases and J 6 bases; bases outside gene matches: 8. The CDR3 region has the DNA TGTGCCAGCAGCCCACGACTAGCGGGAGTCCGCAATGAGCAGTTCTTC. Translated: CASSPRLAGVRNEQFF.

Concerning this clone: The same CDR3 is also encoded by other DNA sequences in this sample. The rearrangement joins TRBV7-9 to TRBJ2-3, with D perhaps being TRBD1 or TRBD2 (5 bases each). Germline V lookup: CDR1 SEHNR, CDR2 FQNEAQ (reference sequence). V lost 3 bases, J lost 4 bases, and 8 bases lay in between. There are 13 residues in the CDR3. CDR3 amino acids: CASSLRGADTQYF. The CDR3 nucleotides read TGTGCCAGCAGCTTGAGAGGGGCAGATACGCAGTATTTT.

The rearrangement joins TRBV30 to TRBJ2-7; the D gene is possibly TRBD2 (6 bases). V dropped 7 bases and J dropped 3 bases, with 19 bases sitting between them. Germline V gene data show CDR1 as GTSNPN and CDR2 as SVGIG (reference sequence). The CDR3 is 14 amino acids. DNA of the CDR3: TGTGCCTCGAATGGGGGGATAGACCACTACGAGCAGTACTTC. Protein: CASNGGIDHYEQYF.

The DNA for the CDR3 is TGCAGCGTAACTCCCCGGTTAACGAACACTGAAGCTTTCTTT. This sequence encodes CSVTPRLTNTEAFF. This chain links TRBV29-1 with TRBJ1-1; no clear D gene. The V end lost 6 bases, the J end lost 1 base, and 15 bases lay between the germline ends. Germline CDR1 SQVTM, CDR2 ANQGSEA. The CDR3 contains 14 residues.